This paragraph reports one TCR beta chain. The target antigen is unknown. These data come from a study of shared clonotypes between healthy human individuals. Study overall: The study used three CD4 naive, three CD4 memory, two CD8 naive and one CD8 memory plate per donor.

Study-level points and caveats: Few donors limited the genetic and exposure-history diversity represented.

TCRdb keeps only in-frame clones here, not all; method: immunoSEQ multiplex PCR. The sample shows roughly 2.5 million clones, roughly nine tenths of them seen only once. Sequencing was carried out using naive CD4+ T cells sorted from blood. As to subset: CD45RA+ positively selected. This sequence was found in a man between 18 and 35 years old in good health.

The CDR3 DNA reads TGTGCCAGCAGCATTTTAGCGGGAGACCTCTCCTACGAGCAGTACTTC. Translated, it gives CASSILAGDLSYEQYF. This chain connects TRBV11-2 to TRBJ2-7, with 9 bases aligning to TRBD2. Trimming removed 5 bases from V and 0 bases from J; junction bases left unmatched: 8. The germline gives CDR1 SGHAT, CDR2 FQNNGV. This CDR3 contains 16 residues.